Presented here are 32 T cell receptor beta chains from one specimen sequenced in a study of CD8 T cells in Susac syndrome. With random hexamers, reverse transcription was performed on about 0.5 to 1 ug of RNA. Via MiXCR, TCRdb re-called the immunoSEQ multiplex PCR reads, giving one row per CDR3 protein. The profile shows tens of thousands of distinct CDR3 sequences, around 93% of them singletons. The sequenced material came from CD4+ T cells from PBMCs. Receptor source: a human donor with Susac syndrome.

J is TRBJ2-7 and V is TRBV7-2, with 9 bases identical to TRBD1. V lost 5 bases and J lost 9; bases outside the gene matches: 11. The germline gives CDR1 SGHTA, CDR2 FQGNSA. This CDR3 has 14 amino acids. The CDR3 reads CASSPGRGQGVQYF. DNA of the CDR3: TGTGCCAGCAGCCCAGGAAGGGGACAGGGTGTGCAGTACTTC.

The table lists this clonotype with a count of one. In DNA, the CDR3 is TGCAGTGCTCCCTCAAGCCTATTGGGGCAGGAGCAGTACTTC. Protein product: CSAPSSLLGQEQYF. The V and J genes are TRBV20-1 and TRBJ2-7; TRBD1 might be the D (5 bases). Trimming shortened V by 5 bases and J by 7 bases, and 21 bases separated the two germline ends. The CDR3 spans 14 residues. From germline, CDR1 is DFQATT and CDR2 SNEGSKA (reference sequence).

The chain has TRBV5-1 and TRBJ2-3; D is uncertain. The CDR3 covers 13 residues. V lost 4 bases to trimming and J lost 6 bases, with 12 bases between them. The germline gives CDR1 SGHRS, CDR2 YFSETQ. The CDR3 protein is CASSPGPGDTQYF. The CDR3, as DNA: TGCGCCAGCAGCCCCGGACCCGGGGATACGCAGTATTTT.

CDR3 in DNA: TGTGCCAGCAGCTCCAGGGACAGTCCTTACAATGAGCAGTTCTTC. Translating it yields CASSSRDSPYNEQFF. This chain connects TRBV7-2 to TRBJ2-1, with TRBD1 matching 7 bases. This CDR3 comprises 15 residues. Trimming took 4 bases from V and 4 from J; bases not matched to a gene: 7. The germline V gene encodes CDR1 SGHTA and CDR2 FQGNSA.

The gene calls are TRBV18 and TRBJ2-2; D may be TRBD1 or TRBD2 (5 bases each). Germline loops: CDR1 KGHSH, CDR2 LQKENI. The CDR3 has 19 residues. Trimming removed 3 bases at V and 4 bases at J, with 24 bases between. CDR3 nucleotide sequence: TGTGCCAGCTCACCGCAATCTGTGGGACCCTATCGAGGCACCGGGGAGCTGTTTTTT. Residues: CASSPQSVGPYRGTGELFF.

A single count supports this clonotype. CDR3 nucleotide sequence: TGTGCCAGCACTGCAGCGGGGGGGCGGGTGGAGACCCAGTACTTC. This encodes CASTAAGGRVETQYF. V gene TRBV6-6 combines with J gene TRBJ2-5, with 10 nucleotides matching TRBD2. Germline lookup yields CDR1 MNHNY and CDR2 SVGAGI (reference sequence). With 7 bases clipped from V and 5 bases from J, the junction kept 10 bases outside the gene matches. The CDR3 loop spans 15 amino acids.

DNA of the CDR3: TGTGCCAGCAGTTCCCCGCGCAGGGTCGCTTTCTTT. As protein: CASSSPRRVAFF. The chain carries TRBV28 and TRBJ1-1, with D possibly matching TRBD1 (5 bases). The CDR3 loop spans 12 amino acids. The V end was cut by 4 bases, the J end by 11 bases, with 14 bases between. Germline V lookup: CDR1 MDHEN, CDR2 SYDVKM.

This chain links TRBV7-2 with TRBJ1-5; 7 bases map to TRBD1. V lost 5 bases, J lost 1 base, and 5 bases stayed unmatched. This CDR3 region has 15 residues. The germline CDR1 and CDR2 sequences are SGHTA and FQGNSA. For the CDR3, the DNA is TGTGCCAGCAGCCAAGACAGGGACAGCAATCAGCCCCAGCATTTT. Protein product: CASSQDRDSNQPQHF.

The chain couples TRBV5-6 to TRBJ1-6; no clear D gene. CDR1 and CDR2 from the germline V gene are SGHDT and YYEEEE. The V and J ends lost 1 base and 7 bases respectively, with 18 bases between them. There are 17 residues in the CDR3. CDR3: CASSLRSHSGFNSPLHF. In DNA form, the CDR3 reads TGTGCCAGCAGCTTGAGAAGTCACTCCGGATTCAATTCACCCCTCCACTTT.

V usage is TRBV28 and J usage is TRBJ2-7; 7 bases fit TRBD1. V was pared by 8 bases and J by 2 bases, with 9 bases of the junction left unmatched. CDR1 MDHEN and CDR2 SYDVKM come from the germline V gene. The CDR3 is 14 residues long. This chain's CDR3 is CASLGAGGTYEQYF. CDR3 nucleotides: TGTGCCAGCTTAGGGGCAGGGGGAACCTACGAGCAGTACTTC.

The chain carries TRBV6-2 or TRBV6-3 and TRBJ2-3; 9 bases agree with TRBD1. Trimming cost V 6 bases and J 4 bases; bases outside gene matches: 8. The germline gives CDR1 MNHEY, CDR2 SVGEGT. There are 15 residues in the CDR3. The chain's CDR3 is CASSRGQGKPDTQYF. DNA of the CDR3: TGTGCCAGCAGCCGAGGACAGGGGAAGCCAGATACGCAGTATTTT.

The CDR3 nucleotides are TGTGCCAGCAGTCCCCCTGGGTCGCGGGGCTACACCTTC. This codes for CASSPPGSRGYTF. V gene TRBV28 combines with J gene TRBJ1-2; D is unresolved. Trimming shortened V by 5 bases and J by 8 bases, and 15 bases separated the two germline ends. The CDR3 is 13 residues long. CDR1 is MDHEN, CDR2 SYDVKM, per germline.

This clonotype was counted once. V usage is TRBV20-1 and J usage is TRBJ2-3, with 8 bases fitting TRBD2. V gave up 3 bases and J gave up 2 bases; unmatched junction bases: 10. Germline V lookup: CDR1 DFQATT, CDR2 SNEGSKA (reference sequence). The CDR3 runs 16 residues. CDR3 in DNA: TGCAGTGCTAGTACTTACGGGGGGGTCCCCACAGATACGCAGTATTTT. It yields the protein CSASTYGGVPTDTQYF.

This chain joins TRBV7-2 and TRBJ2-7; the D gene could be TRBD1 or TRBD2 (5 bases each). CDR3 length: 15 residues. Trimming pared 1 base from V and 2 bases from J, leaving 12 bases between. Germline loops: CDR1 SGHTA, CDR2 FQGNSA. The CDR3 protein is CASSLGGPGPYEQYF. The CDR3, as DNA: TGTGCCAGCAGCTTAGGGGGACCGGGACCCTACGAGCAGTACTTC.

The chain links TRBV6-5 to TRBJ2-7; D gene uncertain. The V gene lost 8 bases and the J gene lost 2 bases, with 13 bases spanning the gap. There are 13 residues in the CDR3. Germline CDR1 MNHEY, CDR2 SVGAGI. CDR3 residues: CASRPGEAYEQYF. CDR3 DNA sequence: TGTGCCAGCCGTCCAGGTGAGGCCTACGAGCAGTACTTC.

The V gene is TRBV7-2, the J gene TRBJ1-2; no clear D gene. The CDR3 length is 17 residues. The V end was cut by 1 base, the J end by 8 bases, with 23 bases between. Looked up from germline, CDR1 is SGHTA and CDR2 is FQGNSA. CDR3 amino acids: CASSLVLLTASRGGYTF. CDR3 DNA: TGTGCCAGCAGCTTAGTGCTCCTTACCGCATCCCGAGGGGGCTACACCTTC.

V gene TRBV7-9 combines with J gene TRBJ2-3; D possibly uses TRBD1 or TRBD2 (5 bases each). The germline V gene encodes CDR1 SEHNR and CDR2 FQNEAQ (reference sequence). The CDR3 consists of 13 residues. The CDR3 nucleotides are TGTGGAGGGGAGTATCTTGGGACAGATACGCAGTATTTT. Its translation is CGGEYLGTDTQYF.

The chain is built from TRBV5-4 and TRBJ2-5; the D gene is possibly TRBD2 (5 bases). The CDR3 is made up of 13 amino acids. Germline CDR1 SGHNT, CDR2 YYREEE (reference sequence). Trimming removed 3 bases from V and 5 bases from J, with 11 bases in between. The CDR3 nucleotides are TGTGCCAGCAGCTACACCGGGGAGGAGACCCAGTACTTC. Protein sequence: CASSYTGEETQYF.

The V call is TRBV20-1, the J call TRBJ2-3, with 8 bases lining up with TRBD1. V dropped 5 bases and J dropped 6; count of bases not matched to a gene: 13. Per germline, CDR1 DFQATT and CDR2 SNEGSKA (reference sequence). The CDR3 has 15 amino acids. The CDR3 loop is CSAPSRTGSLDTQYF. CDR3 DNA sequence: TGCAGTGCTCCAAGTCGGACAGGGTCCCTGGATACGCAGTATTTT.

CDR3 residues: CSARDLAVGTDYGYTF. Written as DNA, the CDR3 is TGCAGTGCTAGAGACCTAGCCGTGGGCACGGACTATGGCTACACCTTC. The rearrangement joins TRBV20-1 to TRBJ1-2; no reliable D call. The CDR3 length is 16 residues. Trimming stripped 0 bases from V and 3 bases from J, with 17 bases between. Germline CDR1 DFQATT, CDR2 SNEGSKA (reference sequence).

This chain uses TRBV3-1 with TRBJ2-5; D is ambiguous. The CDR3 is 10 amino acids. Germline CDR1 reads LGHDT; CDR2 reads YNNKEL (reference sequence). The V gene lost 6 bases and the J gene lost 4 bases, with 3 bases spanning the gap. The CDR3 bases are TGTGCCAGCAGTCGAGAGACCCAGTACTTC. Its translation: CASSRETQYF.

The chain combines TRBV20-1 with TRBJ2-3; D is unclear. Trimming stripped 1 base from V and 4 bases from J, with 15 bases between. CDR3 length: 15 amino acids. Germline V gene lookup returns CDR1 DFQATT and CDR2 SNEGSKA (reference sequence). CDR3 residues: CSARGDLTLPDTQYF. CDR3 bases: TGCAGTGCTAGAGGAGACCTAACGCTCCCAGATACGCAGTATTTT.

The CDR3 spells CASRRGRGQANVLTF. The DNA for the CDR3 is TGTGCCAGCAGGCGAGGGAGGGGGCAGGCCAACGTCCTGACTTTC. This chain joins TRBV3-1 and TRBJ2-6; D is tentatively TRBD1 or TRBD2 (7 bases each). The CDR3 covers 15 residues. Trimming stripped 6 bases from V and 6 bases from J, with 15 bases between. CDR1 is LGHDT, CDR2 YNNKEL, per germline (reference sequence).

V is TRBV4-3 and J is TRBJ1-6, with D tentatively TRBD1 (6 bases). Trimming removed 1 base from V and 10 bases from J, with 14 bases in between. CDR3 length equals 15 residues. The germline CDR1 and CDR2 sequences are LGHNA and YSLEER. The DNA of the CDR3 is TGCGCCAGCAGCCAAGGCGGACAGCCATTATCACCCCTCCACTTT. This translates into CASSQGGQPLSPLHF.

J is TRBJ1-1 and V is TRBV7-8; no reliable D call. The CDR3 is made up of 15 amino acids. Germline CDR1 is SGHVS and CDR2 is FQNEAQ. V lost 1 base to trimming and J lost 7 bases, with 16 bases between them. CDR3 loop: CASSLGASFFSEAFF. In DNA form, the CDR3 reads TGTGCCAGCAGCTTAGGGGCGTCCTTCTTTAGTGAAGCTTTCTTT.

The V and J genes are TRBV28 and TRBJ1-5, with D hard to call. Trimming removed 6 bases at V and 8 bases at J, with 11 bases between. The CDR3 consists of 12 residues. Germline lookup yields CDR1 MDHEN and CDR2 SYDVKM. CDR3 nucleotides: TGTGCCAGCAGGTCAGGAGCTGAGCCCCAGCATTTT. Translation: CASRSGAEPQHF.

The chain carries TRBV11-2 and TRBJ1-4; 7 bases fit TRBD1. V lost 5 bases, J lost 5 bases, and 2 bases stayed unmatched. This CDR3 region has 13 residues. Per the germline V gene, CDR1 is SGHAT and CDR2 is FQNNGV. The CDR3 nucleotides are TGTGCCAGCAGCCGGGACAGAAATGAAAAACTGTTTTTT. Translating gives CASSRDRNEKLFF.

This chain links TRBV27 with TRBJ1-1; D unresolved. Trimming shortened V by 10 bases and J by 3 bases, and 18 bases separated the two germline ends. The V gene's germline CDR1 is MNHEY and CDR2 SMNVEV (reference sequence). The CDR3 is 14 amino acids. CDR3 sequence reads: CAIELRDEDTEAFF. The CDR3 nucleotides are TGTGCCATTGAGCTACGGGATGAGGACACTGAAGCTTTCTTT.

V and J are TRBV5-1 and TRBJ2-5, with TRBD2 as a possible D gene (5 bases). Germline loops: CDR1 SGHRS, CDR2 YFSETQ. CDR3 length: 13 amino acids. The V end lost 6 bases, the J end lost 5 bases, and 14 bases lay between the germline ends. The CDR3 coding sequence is TGCGCCAGCACCGGACTGGGTTGGGAGACCCAGTACTTC. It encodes CASTGLGWETQYF.

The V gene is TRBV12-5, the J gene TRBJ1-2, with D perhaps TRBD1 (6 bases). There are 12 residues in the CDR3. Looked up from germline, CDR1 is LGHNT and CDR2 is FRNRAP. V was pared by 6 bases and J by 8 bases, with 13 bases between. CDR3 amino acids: CASGLGQRGYTF. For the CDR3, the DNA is TGTGCTAGTGGCCTCGGACAGCGGGGCTACACCTTC. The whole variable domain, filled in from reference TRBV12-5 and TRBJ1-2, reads DARVTQTPRHKVTEMGQEVTMRCQPILGHNTVFWYRQTMMQGLELLAYFRNRAPLDDSGMPKDRFSAEMPDATLATLKIQPSEPRDSAVYFCASGLGQRGYTFGSGTRLTVV.

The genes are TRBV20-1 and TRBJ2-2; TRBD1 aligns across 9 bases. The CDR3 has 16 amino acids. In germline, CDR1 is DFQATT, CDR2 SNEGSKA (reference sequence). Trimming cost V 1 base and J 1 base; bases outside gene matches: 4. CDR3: CSARVAGQGNTGELFF. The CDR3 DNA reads TGCAGTGCTAGAGTCGCGGGACAGGGGAACACCGGGGAGCTGTTTTTT.

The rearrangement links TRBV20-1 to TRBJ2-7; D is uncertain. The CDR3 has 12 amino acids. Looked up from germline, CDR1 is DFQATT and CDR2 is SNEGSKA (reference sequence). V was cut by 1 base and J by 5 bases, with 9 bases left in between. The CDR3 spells CSARAVAHEQYF. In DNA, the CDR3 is TGCAGTGCTAGAGCGGTGGCCCACGAGCAGTACTTC.